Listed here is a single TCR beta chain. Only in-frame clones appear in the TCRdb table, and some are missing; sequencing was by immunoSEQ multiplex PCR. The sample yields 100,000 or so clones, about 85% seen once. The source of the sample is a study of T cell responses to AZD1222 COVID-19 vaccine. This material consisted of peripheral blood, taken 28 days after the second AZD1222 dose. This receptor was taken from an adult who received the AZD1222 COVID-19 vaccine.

The CDR3 protein is CASSLYGAGGYNEQFF. DNA for the CDR3: TGTGCCAGCAGCCTATATGGGGCGGGAGGGTACAATGAGCAGTTCTTC. The chain uses TRBV9 and TRBJ2-1; 9 bases agree with TRBD2. The CDR3 has 16 amino acids. CDR1 is SGDLS, CDR2 YYNGEE, per germline. J gave up 4 bases and V 4 bases, and 9 bases lay outside the gene matches.